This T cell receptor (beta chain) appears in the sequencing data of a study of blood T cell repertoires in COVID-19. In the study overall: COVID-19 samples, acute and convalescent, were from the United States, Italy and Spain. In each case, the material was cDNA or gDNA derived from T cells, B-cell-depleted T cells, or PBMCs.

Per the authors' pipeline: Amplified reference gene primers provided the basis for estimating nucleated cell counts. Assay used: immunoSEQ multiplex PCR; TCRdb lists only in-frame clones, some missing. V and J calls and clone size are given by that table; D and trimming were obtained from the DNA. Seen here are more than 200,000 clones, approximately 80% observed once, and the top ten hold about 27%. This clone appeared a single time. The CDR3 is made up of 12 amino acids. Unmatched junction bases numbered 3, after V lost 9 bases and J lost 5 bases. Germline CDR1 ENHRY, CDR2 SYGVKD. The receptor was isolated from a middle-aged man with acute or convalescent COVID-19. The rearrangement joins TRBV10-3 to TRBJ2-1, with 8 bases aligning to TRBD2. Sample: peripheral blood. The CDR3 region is CAIAGDHNEQFF. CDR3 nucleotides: TGTGCCATAGCGGGAGATCACAATGAGCAGTTCTTC.